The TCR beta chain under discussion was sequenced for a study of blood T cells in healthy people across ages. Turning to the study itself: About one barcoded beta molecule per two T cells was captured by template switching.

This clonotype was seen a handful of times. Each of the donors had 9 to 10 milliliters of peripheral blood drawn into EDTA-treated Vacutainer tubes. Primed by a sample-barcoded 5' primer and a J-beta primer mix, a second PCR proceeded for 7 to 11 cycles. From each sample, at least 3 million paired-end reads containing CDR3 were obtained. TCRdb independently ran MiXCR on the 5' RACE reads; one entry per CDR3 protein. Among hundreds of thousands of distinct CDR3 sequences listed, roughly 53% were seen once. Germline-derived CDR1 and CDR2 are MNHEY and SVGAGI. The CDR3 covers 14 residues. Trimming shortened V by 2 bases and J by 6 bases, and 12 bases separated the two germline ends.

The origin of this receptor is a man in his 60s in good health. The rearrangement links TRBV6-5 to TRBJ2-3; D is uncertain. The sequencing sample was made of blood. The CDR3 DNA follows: TGTGCCAGCAGTTACAATGATCGGGTGGATACGCAGTATTTT. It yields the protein CASSYNDRVDTQYF.